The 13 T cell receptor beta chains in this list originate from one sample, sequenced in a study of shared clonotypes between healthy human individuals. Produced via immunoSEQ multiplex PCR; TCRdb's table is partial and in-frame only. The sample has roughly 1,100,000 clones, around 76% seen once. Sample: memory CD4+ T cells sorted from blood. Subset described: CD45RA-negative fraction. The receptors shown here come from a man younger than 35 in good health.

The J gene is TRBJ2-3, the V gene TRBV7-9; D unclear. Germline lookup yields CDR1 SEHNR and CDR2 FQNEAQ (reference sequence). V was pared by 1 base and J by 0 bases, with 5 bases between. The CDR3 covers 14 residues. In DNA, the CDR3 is TGTGCCAGCAGCTTAGATGGTAGCACAGATACGCAGTATTTT. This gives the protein CASSLDGSTDTQYF.

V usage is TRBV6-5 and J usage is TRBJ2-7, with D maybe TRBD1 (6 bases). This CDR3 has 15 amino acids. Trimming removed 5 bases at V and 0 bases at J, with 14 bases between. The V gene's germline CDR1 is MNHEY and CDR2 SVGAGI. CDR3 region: CASSIFQGFSYEQYF. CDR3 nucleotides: TGTGCCAGCAGTATTTTCCAGGGGTTCTCCTACGAGCAGTACTTC.

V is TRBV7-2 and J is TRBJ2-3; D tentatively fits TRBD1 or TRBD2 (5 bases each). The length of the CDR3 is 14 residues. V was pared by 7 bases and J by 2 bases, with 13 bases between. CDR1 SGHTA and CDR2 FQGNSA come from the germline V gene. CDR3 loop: CASNSGRLTDTQYF. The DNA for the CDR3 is TGTGCCAGCAACTCGGGACGGCTCACAGATACGCAGTATTTT.

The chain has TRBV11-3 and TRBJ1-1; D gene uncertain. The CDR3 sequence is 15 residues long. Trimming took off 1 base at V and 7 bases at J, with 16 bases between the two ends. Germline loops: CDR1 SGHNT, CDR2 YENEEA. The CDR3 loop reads CASSLGALSSGEAFF. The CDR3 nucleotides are TGTGCCAGCAGCTTAGGAGCCCTCTCCTCGGGTGAAGCTTTCTTT.

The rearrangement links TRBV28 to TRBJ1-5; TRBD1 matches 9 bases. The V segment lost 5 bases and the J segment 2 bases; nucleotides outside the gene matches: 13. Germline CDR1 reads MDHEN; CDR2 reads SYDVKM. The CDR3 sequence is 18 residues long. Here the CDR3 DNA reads TGTGCCAGCAGTCACCGGGACAGGGTTTTTTTTGGCAATCAGCCCCAGCATTTT. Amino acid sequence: CASSHRDRVFFGNQPQHF.

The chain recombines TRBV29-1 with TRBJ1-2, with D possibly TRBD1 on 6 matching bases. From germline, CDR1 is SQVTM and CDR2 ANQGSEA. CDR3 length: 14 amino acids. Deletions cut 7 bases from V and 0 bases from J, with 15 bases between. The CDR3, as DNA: TGCAGCGCCGAACACAGGGCATCTAACTATGGCTACACCTTC. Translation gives CSAEHRASNYGYTF.

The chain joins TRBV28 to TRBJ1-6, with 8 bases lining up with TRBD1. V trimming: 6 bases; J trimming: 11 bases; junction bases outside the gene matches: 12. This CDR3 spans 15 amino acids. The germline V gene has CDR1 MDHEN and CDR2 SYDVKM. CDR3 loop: CASSPLDRDHPPLHF. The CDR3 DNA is TGTGCCAGCAGCCCCCTGGACAGGGACCACCCACCCCTCCACTTT.

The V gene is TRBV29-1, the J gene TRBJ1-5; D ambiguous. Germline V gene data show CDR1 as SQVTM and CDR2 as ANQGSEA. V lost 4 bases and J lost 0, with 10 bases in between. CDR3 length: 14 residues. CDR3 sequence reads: CSVVVTDSNQPQHF. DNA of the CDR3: TGCAGCGTTGTTGTTACGGATAGCAATCAGCCCCAGCATTTT.

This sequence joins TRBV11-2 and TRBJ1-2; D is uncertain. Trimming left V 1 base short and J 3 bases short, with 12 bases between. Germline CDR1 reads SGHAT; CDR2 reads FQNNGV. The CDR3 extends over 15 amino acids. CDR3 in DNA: TGTGCCAGCAGCTTAGGTCTCGGGTTAGACTATGGCTACACCTTC. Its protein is CASSLGLGLDYGYTF.

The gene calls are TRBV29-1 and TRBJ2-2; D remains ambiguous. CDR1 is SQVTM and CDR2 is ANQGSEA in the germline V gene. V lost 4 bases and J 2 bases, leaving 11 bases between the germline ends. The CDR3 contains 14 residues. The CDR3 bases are TGCAGCGTTGGTTGGACCTATAACACCGGGGAGCTGTTTTTT. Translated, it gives CSVGWTYNTGELFF.

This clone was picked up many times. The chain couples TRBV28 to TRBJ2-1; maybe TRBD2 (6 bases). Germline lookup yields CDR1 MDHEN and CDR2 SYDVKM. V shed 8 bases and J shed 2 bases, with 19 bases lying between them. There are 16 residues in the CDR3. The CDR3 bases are TGTGCCAGCTCCCTATCCGTCCCGGGGGCCTACAATGAGCAGTTCTTC. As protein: CASSLSVPGAYNEQFF.

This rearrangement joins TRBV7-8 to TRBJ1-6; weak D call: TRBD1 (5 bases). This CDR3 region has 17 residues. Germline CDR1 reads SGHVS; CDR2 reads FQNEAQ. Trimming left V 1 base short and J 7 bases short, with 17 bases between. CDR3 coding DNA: TGTGCCAGCAGCTTAGGCTCCGGGGCTTTGAGGAATTCACCCCTCCACTTT. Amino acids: CASSLGSGALRNSPLHF. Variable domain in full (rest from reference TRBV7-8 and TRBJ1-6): GAGVSQSPRYKVAKRGQDVALRCDPISGHVSLFWYQQALGQGPEFLTYFQNEAQLDKSGLPSDRFFAERPEGSVSTLKIQRTQQEDSAVYLCASSLGSGALRNSPLHFGNGTRLTVT.

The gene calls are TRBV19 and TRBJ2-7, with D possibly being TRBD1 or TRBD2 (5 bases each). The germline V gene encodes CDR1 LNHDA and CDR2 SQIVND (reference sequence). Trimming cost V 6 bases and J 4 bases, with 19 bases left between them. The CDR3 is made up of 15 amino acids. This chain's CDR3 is CASRPPGPLVYEQYF. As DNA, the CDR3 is TGTGCCAGTAGACCCCCGGGACCTCTCGTGTACGAGCAGTACTTC. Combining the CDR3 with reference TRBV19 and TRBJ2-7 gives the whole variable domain DGGITQSPKYLFRKEGQNVTLSCEQNLNHDAMYWYRQDPGQGLRLIYYSQIVNDFQKGDIAEGYSVSREKKESFPLTVTSAQKNPTAFYLCASRPPGPLVYEQYFGPGTRLTVT.